These 30 T cell receptor beta chains originate from one sample sequenced in a study of blood T cell repertoires in COVID-19. Data came from immunoSEQ multiplex PCR; TCRdb stores just in-frame clones and leaves some out. The sample gives approximately 50,000 clones, roughly 85% of which show up once; 25% is in the top ten. The sequenced sample was peripheral blood. The receptors originated from an older man with acute or convalescent COVID-19.

With regard to this clone: This may be a read error: a much more frequent sequence differs by one nucleotide. The sample carries other DNA sequences with the same CDR3. This chain uses TRBV28 with TRBJ2-5; D may be TRBD2 (5 bases). Trimming cost V 10 bases and J 5 bases, with 29 bases left between them. This CDR3 region has 17 residues. Looked up from germline, CDR1 is MDHEN and CDR2 is SYDVKM. Here the CDR3 DNA reads TGTGCCATCGGCACGCTGGGCCCGAGGGCCCGACGGGAGACCCAGTACTTC. Residues: CAIGTLGPRARRETQYF.

CDR3 DNA sequence: TGTGCCAGTATGGAGGACCGAGGCTACAATGAGCAGTTCTTC. This sequence encodes CASMEDRGYNEQFF. The V gene is TRBV19, the J gene TRBJ2-1; D is perhaps TRBD2 (5 bases). The CDR3 totals 14 residues. Germline V gives CDR1 LNHDA, CDR2 SQIVND (reference sequence). The V end was cut by 7 bases, the J end by 3 bases, with 13 bases between. Full variable domain (rest looked up from reference TRBV19 and TRBJ2-1): DGGITQSPKYLFRKEGQNVTLSCEQNLNHDAMYWYRQDPGQGLRLIYYSQIVNDFQKGDIAEGYSVSREKKESFPLTVTSAQKNPTAFYLCASMEDRGYNEQFFGPGTRLTVL.

The J gene is TRBJ1-2, the V gene TRBV21-1; the D call in the table, TRBD1, was not verified against the DNA. TRBV21-1 is noted as a pseudogene. The length of the CDR3 is 15 residues. The CDR3 protein is CASSRDRGEIYGYTF. CDR3 nucleotide sequence: TGTGCCAGCAGCAGGGACAGGGGGGAGATCTATGGCTACACCTTC.

V gene TRBV7-9 combines with J gene TRBJ2-3; TRBD1 is a possible D gene (6 bases). Germline CDR1 reads SEHNR; CDR2 reads FQNEAQ (reference sequence). V was pared by 5 bases and J by 4 bases, with 22 bases between. The CDR3 spans 17 residues. In DNA, the CDR3 is TGTGCCAGCAGCCGCGCCTGGGACACCTCAACCCCAGATACGCAGTATTTT. Its protein is CASSRAWDTSTPDTQYF.

The sample holds a few counts of this clone. The V and J genes are TRBV5-1 and TRBJ1-6; D gene uncertain. Germline V gene data show CDR1 as SGHRS and CDR2 as YFSETQ. V was clipped by 3 bases and J by 8 bases, with 9 bases between them. This CDR3 has 13 amino acids. CDR3: CASSSGVDSPLHF. The CDR3 DNA follows: TGCGCCAGCAGCTCCGGGGTAGATTCACCCCTCCACTTT.

The chain is built from TRBV29-1 and TRBJ2-7, with 9 bases fitting TRBD1. Trimming took 2 bases from V and 3 from J; bases not matched to a gene: 8. Germline V gene data show CDR1 as SQVTM and CDR2 as ANQGSEA. This CDR3 has 15 residues. The CDR3 bases are TGCAGCGTTGAACCTCGGGACAGGGACCACTACGAGCAGTACTTC. It is translated as CSVEPRDRDHYEQYF.

The chain joins TRBV19 to TRBJ1-2; D unresolved. The germline V and J ends were trimmed by 4 bases and 4 bases, with 13 bases remaining between them. CDR1 is LNHDA and CDR2 is SQIVND in the germline V gene (reference sequence). The CDR3 consists of 14 residues. The CDR3 region has the DNA TGTGCCAGTAGTACCCCTGGGCTGACCTATGGCTACACCTTC. This encodes CASSTPGLTYGYTF.

In this sample, this clone turned up a few times. The chain carries TRBV5-1 and TRBJ2-5, with D perhaps TRBD1 (7 bases). Germline CDR1 reads SGHRS; CDR2 reads YFSETQ. Trimming removed 4 bases from V and 1 base from J, with 23 bases in between. This CDR3 has 18 amino acids. CDR3 sequence reads: CASSRDRDLGGGQETQYF. The CDR3 nucleotides read TGCGCCAGCAGCCGAGACAGGGACTTAGGAGGGGGCCAAGAGACCCAGTACTTC.

The V call is TRBV6-6, the J call TRBJ2-2; D is ambiguous. The CDR3 contains 12 residues. Trimming stripped 8 bases from V and 3 bases from J, with 7 bases between. CDR1 and CDR2 from the germline V gene are MNHNY and SVGAGI (reference sequence). The CDR3 sequence is CASQVDTGELFF. The CDR3 DNA sequence: TGTGCCAGCCAGGTTGACACCGGGGAGCTGTTTTTT.

This sequence joins TRBV28 and TRBJ2-1; 11 bases are shared with TRBD2. The CDR3 has 16 amino acids. Per the germline V gene, CDR1 is MDHEN and CDR2 is SYDVKM. J was trimmed by 7 bases and V by 5 bases; bases with no gene match: 10. The CDR3 reads CASSPPSGGPGNEQFF. CDR3 nucleotide sequence: TGTGCCAGCAGTCCGCCTAGCGGGGGGCCGGGTAATGAGCAGTTCTTC.

About this clone: A read error may produce the germline difference seen at one junction end. The rearrangement links TRBV30 to TRBJ2-6; D may be TRBD2 (7 bases). This CDR3 has 15 amino acids. Germline V gene lookup returns CDR1 GTSNPN and CDR2 SVGIG (reference sequence). CDR3 protein: CAWAGGGSGANILTF. The DNA for the CDR3 is TGTGCCTGGGCTGGGGGGGGCTCTGGGGCCAACATCCTGACTTTC.

The rearrangement joins TRBV5-8 to TRBJ1-5; possible D gene TRBD1, 6 bases. Germline loops: CDR1 SGHTS, CDR2 YDEGEE. The length of the CDR3 is 14 residues. The ends were cut back, 0 bases at V and 10 bases at J, with 14 bases in the middle. DNA for the CDR3: TGTGCCAGCAGCTTGGCACAGGGCATCAGCCCCCAGCATTTT. Translated: CASSLAQGISPQHF. Using reference TRBV5-8 and TRBJ1-5 for the parts outside the CDR3, the full variable domain is EAGVTQSPTHLIKTRGQQATLRCSPISGHTSVYWYQQALGLGLQFLLWYDEGEERNRGNFPPRFSGRQFPNYSSELNVNALELEDSALYLCASSLAQGISPQHFGDGTRLSIL.

J is TRBJ1-2 and V is TRBV7-9; tentatively, D is TRBD1 (6 bases). The CDR3 has 16 amino acids. The germline V and J ends were trimmed by 4 bases and 8 bases, with 23 bases remaining between them. Germline V gene lookup returns CDR1 SEHNR and CDR2 FQNEAQ (reference sequence). The DNA for the CDR3 is TGTGCCAGCAGCTCCGACGTCGGCAGGGGCCAGCGAGGCTACACCTTC. It translates to CASSSDVGRGQRGYTF.

CDR3 in DNA: TGTGCCAGCAGCCAAGATCGAGGGACTAGCGGGGCCTACCAAGAGACCCAGTACTTC. Translated, it gives CASSQDRGTSGAYQETQYF. The V gene is TRBV4-2, the J gene TRBJ2-5; 13 bases are a match to TRBD2. J was trimmed by 0 bases and V by 0 bases; bases with no gene match: 7. Germline assignment: CDR1 LGHNA and CDR2 YNFKEQ. This CDR3 has 19 amino acids.

The chain recombines TRBV5-1 with TRBJ2-7, with 9 bases that match TRBD1. The CDR3 length is 13 residues. CDR1 SGHRS and CDR2 YFSETQ come from the germline V gene. With V trimmed by 4 bases and J by 3 bases, 2 bases remained unmatched. CDR3 bases: TGCGCCAGCAGCCGGGGACAGGGCTACGAGCAGTACTTC. Amino acids: CASSRGQGYEQYF.

This clone was seen a few times. The chain carries TRBV28 and TRBJ2-7, with 7 positions matching TRBD1. The CDR3 contains 13 residues. With 3 bases clipped from V and 3 bases from J, the junction kept 2 bases outside the gene matches. The V gene's germline CDR1 is MDHEN and CDR2 SYDVKM. This CDR3 reads CASSFGQDYEQYF. CDR3 DNA: TGTGCCAGCAGTTTTGGACAGGACTACGAGCAGTACTTC.

The chain joins TRBV29-1 to TRBJ2-1; 7 bases match TRBD1. The V gene end was trimmed by 7 bases and the J gene end by 0 bases; junction bases not matched to a gene: 15. Germline V gene sequence: CDR1 SQVTM, CDR2 ANQGSEA. There are 17 residues in the CDR3. The CDR3 DNA follows: TGCAGCGGCAGAATGCAAGGGGGCTTGAGCTCCTACAATGAGCAGTTCTTC. Its protein is CSGRMQGGLSSYNEQFF.

This clone showed up just once. The J gene is TRBJ1-2, the V gene TRBV28; 10 bases fit TRBD1. This CDR3 contains 15 residues. The ends lost 5 bases at V and 2 bases at J; junction bases unmatched: 5. The germline gives CDR1 MDHEN, CDR2 SYDVKM. The CDR3 spells CASSKTGGGNYGYTF. In DNA form, the CDR3 reads TGTGCCAGCAGTAAGACAGGGGGCGGAAACTATGGCTACACCTTC.

This rearrangement joins TRBV10-2 to TRBJ2-7; 7 bases line up with TRBD2. Germline V gene data show CDR1 as WSHSY and CDR2 as SAAADI. Trimming at V came to 3 bases and at J to 3 bases, leaving 8 bases not matched to a gene. There are 15 residues in the CDR3. The CDR3 sequence: CASSDQRRGSYEQYF. The CDR3 DNA reads as TGCGCCAGCAGTGACCAACGGCGGGGGAGCTACGAGCAGTACTTC.

J is TRBJ1-2 and V is TRBV19; D is undetermined. There are 12 residues in the CDR3. Germline V gene lookup returns CDR1 LNHDA and CDR2 SQIVND (reference sequence). The germline V and J ends were trimmed by 6 bases and 1 base, with 6 bases remaining between them. This CDR3 is CASSVINYGYTF. The CDR3 DNA is TGTGCCAGTAGCGTTATTAACTATGGCTACACCTTC.

This clone was seen a few times. The chain has TRBV19 and TRBJ2-2; 10 nucleotides line up with TRBD2. The germline V gene encodes CDR1 LNHDA and CDR2 SQIVND (reference sequence). The CDR3 spans 16 residues. V shed 5 bases and J 0 bases; nucleotides not matched to a gene: 3. CDR3 amino acids: CASSPSGRANTGELFF. The CDR3 region has the DNA TGTGCCAGTAGTCCAAGCGGGAGGGCGAACACCGGGGAGCTGTTTTTT. The full variable domain, its missing parts supplied by reference TRBV19 and TRBJ2-2, is DGGITQSPKYLFRKEGQNVTLSCEQNLNHDAMYWYRQDPGQGLRLIYYSQIVNDFQKGDIAEGYSVSREKKESFPLTVTSAQKNPTAFYLCASSPSGRANTGELFFGEGSRLTVL.

This clone showed up just a few times. The chain combines TRBV28 with TRBJ2-5; a possible D gene is TRBD1 (5 bases). V was cut by 11 bases and J by 5 bases, with 30 bases left in between. The germline V gene encodes CDR1 MDHEN and CDR2 SYDVKM. The CDR3 sequence is 17 residues long. The CDR3: CAWGTPGRWARRETQYF. CDR3 nucleotides: TGTGCCTGGGGCACGCCGGGCCGGTGGGCCCGACGGGAGACCCAGTACTTC.

The V gene is TRBV12-5, the J gene TRBJ2-1; no definite D call. The germline V gene encodes CDR1 LGHNT and CDR2 FRNRAP. V gave up 10 bases and J gave up 5 bases, with 18 bases separating them. CDR3 length: 14 residues. The CDR3 region has the DNA TGTGCTACTTCCACCGGGTCTCGACACAATGAGCAGTTCTTC. It translates to CATSTGSRHNEQFF.

The chain couples TRBV6-6 to TRBJ2-2, with D perhaps matching TRBD2 (6 bases). V was trimmed by 9 bases and J by 7 bases, leaving 18 bases between them. Germline-derived CDR1 and CDR2 are MNHNY and SVGAGI (reference sequence). The length of the CDR3 is 14 residues. The CDR3 coding sequence is TGTGCCAGTATTACCGGAGGGGATATCGGGGAGCTGTTTTTT. It translates to CASITGGDIGELFF.

This clone was counted only a few times. The chain couples TRBV6-5 to TRBJ1-1, with a possible D match to TRBD1 (6 bases). The CDR3 loop spans 13 amino acids. Per the germline V gene, CDR1 is MNHEY and CDR2 is SVGAGI. V lost 7 bases and J lost 6, with 15 bases in between. The DNA for the CDR3 is TGTGCCAGCATTCGGCAGGGGAGGGCTGAAGCTTTCTTT. This codes for CASIRQGRAEAFF.

The V call is TRBV29-1, the J call TRBJ2-3; 8 bases match TRBD2. The CDR3 totals 13 residues. V lost 5 bases, J lost 2 bases, and 3 bases stayed unmatched. Germline assignment: CDR1 SQVTM and CDR2 ANQGSEA. The CDR3 loop reads CSVLLAATDTQYF. CDR3 DNA sequence: TGCAGCGTTTTACTAGCGGCCACAGATACGCAGTATTTT.

This clone was seen a few times. The chain uses TRBV2 and TRBJ1-5, with unresolved D. The ends were cut back, 3 bases at V and 6 bases at J, with 21 bases in the middle. This CDR3 is built from 17 residues. Germline V gene lookup returns CDR1 SNHLY and CDR2 FYNNEI. The chain's CDR3 is CASSEGGVRGSGQPQHF. Written as DNA, the CDR3 is TGTGCCAGCAGTGAGGGAGGTGTTCGAGGTTCGGGTCAGCCCCAGCATTTT.

The chain has TRBV18 and TRBJ1-2; 7 nucleotides line up with TRBD1. CDR3 length: 15 amino acids. Trimming took 4 bases from V and 5 from J; bases not matched to a gene: 10. Germline V gene lookup returns CDR1 KGHSH and CDR2 LQKENI. The CDR3 spells CASSRITGTAYGYTF. DNA for the CDR3: TGTGCCAGCTCACGCATTACTGGGACAGCATATGGCTACACCTTC.

As regards this clone: This may arise from a read error, as a much more abundant clone is one base away. Other DNA sequences in this specimen translate into the identical CDR3. This chain connects TRBV11-3 to TRBJ1-1; possibly TRBD1 for D (6 bases). Germline assignment: CDR1 SGHNT and CDR2 YENEEA. Trimming removed 3 bases from V and 1 base from J, with 6 bases in between. The CDR3 length is 13 residues. This CDR3 reads CASSLTGNTEAFF. As DNA, the CDR3 is TGTGCCAGCAGCTTGACAGGGAACACTGAAGCTTTCTTT.

The CDR3 spells CATRGGPHTEAFF. The DNA of the CDR3 is TGTGCCACTCGCGGGGGGCCCCACACTGAAGCTTTCTTT. V is TRBV6-5 and J is TRBJ1-1; D might be TRBD1 (6 bases). CDR3 length: 13 residues. The V end lost 10 bases, the J end lost 3 bases, and 15 bases lay between the germline ends. Germline loops: CDR1 MNHEY, CDR2 SVGAGI.